This T cell receptor beta chain was captured by sequencing in a study of cytomegalovirus exposure and HLA in healthy donors. Whole-study findings and limits: A later analysis by the authors found several of the most significant clusters apparently linked to common viral pathogens.

In regard to this clone: Its antigen remains unidentified.

Primers: 60 Vbeta forward and 13 Jbeta reverse. Clones were read by immunoSEQ multiplex PCR, and TCRdb kept only the in-frame ones, dropping some. The table lists about 150,000 clones, around 77% of them singletons. Healthy bone marrow donors made up the cohort. The study sampled nominally healthy donors, though unrecorded immune exposures were likely. The V end was cut by 2 bases, the J end by 4 bases, with 23 bases between. Looked up from germline, CDR1 is SNHLY and CDR2 is FYNNEI. The CDR3 runs 18 residues. The sequencing input was PBMCs. The rearrangement uses TRBV2 and TRBJ2-5; possibly TRBD2 for D (7 bases). The receptor comes from a man younger than 45 in good health and CMV-seronegative. Here the CDR3 reads CASSEWSGVRGGLETQYF. The CDR3 bases are TGTGCCAGCAGTGAATGGTCGGGCGTTAGGGGGGGGCTAGAGACCCAGTACTTC. Complete variable domain (other parts from reference TRBV2 and TRBJ2-5): EPEVTQTPSHQVTQMGQEVILRCVPISNHLYFYWYRQILGQKVEFLVSFYNNEISEKSEIFDDQFSVERPDGSNFTLKIRSTKLEDSAMYFCASSEWSGVRGGLETQYFGPGTRLLVL.